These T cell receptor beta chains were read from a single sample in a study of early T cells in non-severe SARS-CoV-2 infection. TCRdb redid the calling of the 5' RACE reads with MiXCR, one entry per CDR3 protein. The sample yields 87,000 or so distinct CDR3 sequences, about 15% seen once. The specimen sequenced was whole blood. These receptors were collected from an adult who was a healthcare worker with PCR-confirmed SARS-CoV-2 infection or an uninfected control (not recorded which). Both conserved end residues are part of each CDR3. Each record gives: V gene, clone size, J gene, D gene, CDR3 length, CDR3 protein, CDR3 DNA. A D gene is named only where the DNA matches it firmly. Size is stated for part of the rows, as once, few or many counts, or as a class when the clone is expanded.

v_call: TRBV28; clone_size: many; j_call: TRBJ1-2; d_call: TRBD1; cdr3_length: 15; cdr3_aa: CASRASTGGYWGYTF; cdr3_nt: TGTGCCAGCAGGGCATCGACAGGGGGCTATTGGGGCTACACCTTC
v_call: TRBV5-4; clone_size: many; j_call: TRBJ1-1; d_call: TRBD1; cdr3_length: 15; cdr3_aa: CASSLTGTGDTEAFF; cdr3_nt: TGTGCCAGCAGCCTCACTGGGACAGGGGACACTGAAGCTTTCTTT
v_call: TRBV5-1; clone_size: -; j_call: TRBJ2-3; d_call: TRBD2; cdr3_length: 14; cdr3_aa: CASSLASGADTQYF; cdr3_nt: TGCGCCAGCAGCTTGGCTAGCGGGGCAGATACGCAGTATTTT
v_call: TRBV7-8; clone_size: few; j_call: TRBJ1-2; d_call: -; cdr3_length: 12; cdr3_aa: CASSLTGKGYTF; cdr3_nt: TGTGCCAGCAGCTTAACAGGGAAGGGCTACACCTTC
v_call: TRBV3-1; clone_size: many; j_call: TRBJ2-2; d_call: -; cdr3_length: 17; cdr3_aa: CASSRISSGSNTGELFF; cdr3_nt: TGTGCCAGCAGCCGTATCTCTTCAGGGAGTAACACCGGGGAGCTGTTTTTT
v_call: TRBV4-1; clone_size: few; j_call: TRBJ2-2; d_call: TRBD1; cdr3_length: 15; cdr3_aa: CASSQLTGTTGELFF; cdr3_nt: TGCGCCAGCAGCCAACTGACAGGGACCACCGGGGAGCTGTTTTTT
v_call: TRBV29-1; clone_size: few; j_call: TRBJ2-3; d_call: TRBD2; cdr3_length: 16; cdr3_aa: CSVEDREGYGADTQYF; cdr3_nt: TGCAGCGTTGAAGATCGGGAGGGATACGGCGCAGATACGCAGTATTTT
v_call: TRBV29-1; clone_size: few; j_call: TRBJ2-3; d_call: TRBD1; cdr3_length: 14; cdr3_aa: CSVVGTGATDTQYF; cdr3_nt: TGCAGCGTTGTGGGGACAGGGGCCACAGATACGCAGTATTTT
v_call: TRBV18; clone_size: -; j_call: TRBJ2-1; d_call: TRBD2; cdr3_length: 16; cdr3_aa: CASSTTSGGTGSEQFF; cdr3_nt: TGTGCCAGCTCAACTACTAGCGGGGGCACCGGAAGTGAGCAGTTCTTC
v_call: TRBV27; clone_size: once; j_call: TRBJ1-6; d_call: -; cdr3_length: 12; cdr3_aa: CASSLGPSPLHF; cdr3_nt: TGTGCCAGCAGTTTGGGGCCCTCACCCCTCCACTTT
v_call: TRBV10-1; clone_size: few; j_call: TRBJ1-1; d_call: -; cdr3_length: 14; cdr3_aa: CASSATQRGAEAFF; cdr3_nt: TGCGCCAGCAGTGCGACACAGAGAGGGGCTGAAGCTTTCTTT
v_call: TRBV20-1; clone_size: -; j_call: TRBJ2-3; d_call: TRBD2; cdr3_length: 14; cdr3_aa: CSASLAGGRDTQYF; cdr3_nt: TGCAGTGCTAGCTTAGCGGGGGGGAGGGATACGCAGTATTTT
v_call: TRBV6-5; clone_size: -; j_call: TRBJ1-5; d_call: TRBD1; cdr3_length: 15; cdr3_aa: CASSPRQGLNQPQHF; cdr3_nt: TGTGCCAGCAGTCCCCGACAGGGCCTGAATCAGCCCCAGCATTTT
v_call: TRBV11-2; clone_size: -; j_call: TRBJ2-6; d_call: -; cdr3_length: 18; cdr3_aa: CASSLLLPGASGANVLTF; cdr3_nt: TGTGCCAGCAGCTTACTTCTTCCAGGGGCCTCTGGGGCCAACGTCCTGACTTTC
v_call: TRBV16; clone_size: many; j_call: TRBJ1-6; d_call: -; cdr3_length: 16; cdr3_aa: CASSQSYGQSSSPLHF; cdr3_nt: TGTGCCAGCAGCCAATCTTATGGACAGTCGTCTTCACCCCTCCACTTT
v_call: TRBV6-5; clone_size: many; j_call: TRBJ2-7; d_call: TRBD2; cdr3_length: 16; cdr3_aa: CASSRAGDASSYEQYF; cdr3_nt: TGTGCCAGCAGTCGGGCGGGGGATGCGAGCTCCTACGAGCAGTACTTC
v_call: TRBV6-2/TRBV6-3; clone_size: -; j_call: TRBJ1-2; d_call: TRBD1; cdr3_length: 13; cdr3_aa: CASSLGQYYGYTF; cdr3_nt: TGTGCCAGCAGTCTGGGACAGTACTATGGCTACACCTTC
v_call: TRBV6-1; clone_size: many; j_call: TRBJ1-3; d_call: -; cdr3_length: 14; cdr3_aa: CASSEGHSGNTIYF; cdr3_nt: TGTGCCAGCAGTGAAGGACACTCTGGAAACACCATATATTTT
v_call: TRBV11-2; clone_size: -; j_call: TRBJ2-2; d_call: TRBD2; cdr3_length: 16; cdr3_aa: CASSFRGGRNTGELFF; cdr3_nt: TGTGCCAGCAGCTTCCGGGGGGGCCGTAACACCGGGGAGCTGTTTTTT
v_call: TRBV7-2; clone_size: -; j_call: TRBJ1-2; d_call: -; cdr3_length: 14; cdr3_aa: CASSAKPGGYGYTF; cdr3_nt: TGTGCCAGCAGCGCAAAGCCAGGCGGCTATGGCTACACCTTC
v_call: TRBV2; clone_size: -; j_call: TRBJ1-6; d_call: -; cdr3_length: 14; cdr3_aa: CARGGGQGRSPLHF; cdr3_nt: TGTGCCAGAGGAGGCGGGCAGGGGCGTTCACCCCTCCACTTT
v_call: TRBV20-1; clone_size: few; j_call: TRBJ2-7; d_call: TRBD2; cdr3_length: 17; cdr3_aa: CSATNWRLADSSYEQYF; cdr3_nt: TGCAGTGCTACCAATTGGAGACTAGCGGATAGCTCCTACGAGCAGTACTTC
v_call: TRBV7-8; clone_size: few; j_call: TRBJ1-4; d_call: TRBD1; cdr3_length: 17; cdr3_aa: CASSLRTGVIINEKLFF; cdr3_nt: TGTGCCAGCAGCTTAAGGACAGGGGTTATCATTAATGAAAAACTGTTTTTT
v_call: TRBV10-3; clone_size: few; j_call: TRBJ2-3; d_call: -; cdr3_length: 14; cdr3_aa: CAISESLGTDTQYF; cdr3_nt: TGTGCCATCAGTGAGTCGTTAGGAACAGATACGCAGTATTTT
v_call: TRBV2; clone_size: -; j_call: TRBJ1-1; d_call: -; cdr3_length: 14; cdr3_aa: CASSDYRRDAEAFF; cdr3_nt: TGTGCCAGCAGTGACTATCGGCGCGACGCTGAAGCTTTCTTT
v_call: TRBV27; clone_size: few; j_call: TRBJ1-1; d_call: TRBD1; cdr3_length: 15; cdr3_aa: CASSFRDRGNTEAFF; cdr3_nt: TGTGCCAGCAGTTTTAGGGACAGGGGTAACACTGAAGCTTTCTTT
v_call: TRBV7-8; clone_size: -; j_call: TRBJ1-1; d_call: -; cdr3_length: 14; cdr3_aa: CASSSGEGLTEAFF; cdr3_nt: TGTGCCAGCAGCTCGGGGGAGGGGCTTACTGAAGCTTTCTTT
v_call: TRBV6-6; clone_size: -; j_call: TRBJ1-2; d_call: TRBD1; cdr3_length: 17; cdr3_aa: CASSRRQGHGGLYGYTF; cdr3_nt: TGTGCCAGCAGCCGTCGACAGGGCCATGGGGGACTCTATGGCTACACCTTC
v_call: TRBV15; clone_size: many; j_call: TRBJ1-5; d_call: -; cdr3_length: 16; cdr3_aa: CATSRGGSRGNQPQHF; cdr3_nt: TGTGCCACCAGCAGAGGAGGGAGTAGGGGCAATCAGCCCCAGCATTTT
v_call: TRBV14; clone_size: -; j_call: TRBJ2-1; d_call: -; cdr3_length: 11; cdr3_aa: CASSQWDEQFF; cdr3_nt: TGTGCCAGCAGCCAATGGGATGAGCAGTTCTTC
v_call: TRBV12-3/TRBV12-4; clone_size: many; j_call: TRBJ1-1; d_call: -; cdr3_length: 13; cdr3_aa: CASSLDRLTEAFF; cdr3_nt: TGTGCCAGCAGCCTGGACAGACTCACTGAAGCTTTCTTT
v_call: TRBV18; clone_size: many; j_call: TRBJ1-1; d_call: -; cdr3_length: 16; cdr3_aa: CASSPPGGQMNTEAFF; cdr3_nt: TGTGCCAGCTCACCACCGGGGGGCCAGATGAACACTGAAGCTTTCTTT
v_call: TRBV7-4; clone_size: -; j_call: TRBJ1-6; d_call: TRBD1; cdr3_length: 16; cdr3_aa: CASSSPDRGRNSPLHF; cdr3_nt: TGTGCCAGCAGTAGCCCGGACAGGGGGAGAAATTCACCCCTCCACTTT
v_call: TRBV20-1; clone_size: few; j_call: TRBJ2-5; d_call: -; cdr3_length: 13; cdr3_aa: CSARRTAQETQYF; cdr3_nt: TGCAGTGCTAGACGTACCGCTCAAGAGACCCAGTACTTC
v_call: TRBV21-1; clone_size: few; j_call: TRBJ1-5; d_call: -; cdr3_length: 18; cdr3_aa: CASSPPCGGEYSNQPQHF; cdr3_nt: TGTGCCAGCAGCCCTCCGTGTGGGGGAGAATATAGCAATCAGCCCCAGCATTTT
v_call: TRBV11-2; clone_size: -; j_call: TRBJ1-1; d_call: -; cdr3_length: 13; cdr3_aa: CASERTANTEAFF; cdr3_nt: TGTGCCAGCGAAAGGACGGCGAACACTGAAGCTTTCTTT
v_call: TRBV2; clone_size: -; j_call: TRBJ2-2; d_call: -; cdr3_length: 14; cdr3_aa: CVSSFRGSTGELFF; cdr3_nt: TGTGTCAGCAGCTTTAGAGGGAGCACCGGGGAGCTGTTTTTT
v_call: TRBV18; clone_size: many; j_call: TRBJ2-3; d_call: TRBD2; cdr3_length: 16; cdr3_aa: CASSPREGEVTDTQYF; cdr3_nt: TGTGCCAGCTCACCCCGGGAGGGTGAGGTCACAGATACGCAGTATTTT
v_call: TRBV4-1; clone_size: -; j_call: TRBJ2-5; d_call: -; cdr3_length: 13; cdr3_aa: CASSSGRQETQYF; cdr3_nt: TGCGCCAGCAGCTCGGGCAGGCAAGAGACCCAGTACTTC
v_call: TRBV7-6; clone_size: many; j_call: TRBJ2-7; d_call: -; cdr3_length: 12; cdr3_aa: CASSCDSPWEYF; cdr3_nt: TGTGCCAGCAGCTGCGACAGCCCATGGGAGTACTTC
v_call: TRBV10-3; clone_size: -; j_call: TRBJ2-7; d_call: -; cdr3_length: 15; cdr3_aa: CAISSSDSIGSEQYF; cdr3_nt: TGTGCCATCAGTTCCTCAGACTCCATAGGGTCCGAGCAGTACTTC
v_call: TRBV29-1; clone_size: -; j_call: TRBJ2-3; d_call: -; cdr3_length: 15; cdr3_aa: CSVEDSGHSSDTQYF; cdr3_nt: TGCAGCGTTGAAGATTCGGGACATTCCTCGGATACGCAGTATTTT
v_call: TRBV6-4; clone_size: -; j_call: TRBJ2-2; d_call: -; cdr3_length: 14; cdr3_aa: CASSDRVEAGELFF; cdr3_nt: TGTGCCAGCAGTGACAGGGTCGAAGCCGGGGAGCTGTTTTTT
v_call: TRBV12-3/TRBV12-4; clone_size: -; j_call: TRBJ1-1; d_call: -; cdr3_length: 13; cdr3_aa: CASSTTGSTEAFF; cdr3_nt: TGTGCCAGCAGCACAACAGGTAGTACTGAAGCTTTCTTT
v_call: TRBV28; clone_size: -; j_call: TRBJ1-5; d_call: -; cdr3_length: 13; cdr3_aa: CASNPVGFGPQHF; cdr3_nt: TGTGCCAGCAACCCCGTGGGTTTCGGGCCCCAGCATTTT
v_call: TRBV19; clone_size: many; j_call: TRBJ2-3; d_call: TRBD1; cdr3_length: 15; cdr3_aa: CASTGTGLDTDTQYF; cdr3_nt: TGTGCCTCCACGGGGACAGGCCTAGACACAGATACGCAGTATTTT
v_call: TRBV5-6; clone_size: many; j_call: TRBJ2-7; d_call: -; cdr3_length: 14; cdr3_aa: CASSLDPGSYEQYF; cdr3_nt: TGTGCCAGCAGCTTGGATCCAGGGTCCTACGAGCAGTACTTC
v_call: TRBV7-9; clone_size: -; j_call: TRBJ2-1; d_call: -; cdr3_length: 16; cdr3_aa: CASSLMGGGPYNEQFF; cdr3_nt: TGTGCCAGCAGCTTAATGGGCGGGGGCCCTTACAATGAGCAGTTCTTC